This TCR beta chain is from a study of OX40 agonist ivuxolimab in advanced cancers. Study-wide context: Ivuxolimab, which targeted the costimulatory receptor OX40 (CD134), was an agonistic, fully human IgG2 monoclonal antibody. The dose-escalation cohort was over 70% male with a mean age of about 54 years, ranging from about 20 to 80. Intravenous ivuxolimab was administered to patients every 2 weeks at six dose levels: 0.01, 0.1, 0.3, 1.5, 3 and 10 mg/kg. The paper describes the monotherapy dose-escalation part (N of about 52 patients) of the phase I trial of ivuxolimab. Partial responses occurred in three dose-escalation patients: two with cutaneous melanoma and one with hepatocellular carcinoma. Peripheral TCRbeta sequencing was intended to test whether TCR sequence diversity was altered and clonal T-cell expansion was caused by ivuxolimab. Patients were allowed to have had prior anti-PD-1, anti-PD-L1 or anti-CTLA-4 therapy, and approximately 40% of the dose-escalation patients had been treated with checkpoint inhibitors. Of the roughly 52 patients in dose escalation, about 20 had hepatocellular carcinoma, around 15 had melanoma, 9 had renal cell carcinoma and 9 had head and neck cancer. Overall study results and their limits: In partial responders in the 0.1-3.0 mg/kg groups, normalized peripheral clonal expansion was found to be among the lowest, especially among CD8+ T cells. Low levels of normalized T-cell clonal expansion were also seen in some patients who did not respond. Antigen specificity was not determined for the clonally expanded peripheral T cells. At doses of 0.1 to 3.0 mg/kg, clonal expansion of both CD4+ and CD8+ blood T cells was observed from baseline to week 6. After ivuxolimab, CD8+ T cells had more expanded clones than CD4+ T cells on average.

CDR1 and CDR2 are drawn from the germline V gene (reference sequence): LNHDA, SQIVND. The V and J ends are trimmed by 7 bases and 4 bases, leaving 10 bases between them. The cysteine opens and the phenylalanine closes a CDR3 of 12 amino acids. The DNA shown is the 36-base CDR3, in frame from base 1. Genomic DNA was extracted from sorted cells for sequencing of the TCRbeta CDR3 region. TCRbeta CDR3 regions were sequenced using the immunoSEQ Assay. Here the immuneACCESS table is served through TCRdb, limited to in-frame sequences with V and J called. Missing clones are a known gap in these copies; in checked studies unresolved V genes cover under half, and the rest lacks a known reason. In this sample the table shows approximately 70,000 clones, around nine tenths of which occur a single time. The ten largest account for about 0.26% of the sample. The trial excluded patients who had a history of autoimmune disease or were on systemic immunosuppression. Peripheral blood for TCR sequencing was collected from all dose cohorts at baseline, on cycle 4 day 1, and on cycle 7 day 1. The samples were taken from a phase I, first-in-human, multicenter, open-label dose-escalation trial of ivuxolimab. Adults with locally advanced or metastatic melanoma, renal cell, hepatocellular, or head and neck squamous cell carcinoma were enrolled in the trial. CD4+ and CD8+ T cells were sorted separately from peripheral blood before TCR sequencing.

Remarks on this clone: The antigen it recognizes is unknown. One base away there is no much larger clone; base qualities are not given.

The sequence was obtained from an adult with an advanced solid tumor such as melanoma, head and neck, liver or kidney cancer. This sample comprised CD4+ or CD8+ T cells sorted from blood, obtained in a trial of the OX40 agonist ivuxolimab. The rearrangement combines TRBV19 with TRBJ2-5; no D gene call is confident. The DNA sequence is TGTGCCAGTAAGTCGGGTGGAGAGACCCAGTACTTC. The encoded protein is CASKSGGETQYF.